This T cell receptor (beta chain) is drawn from a study of T cells of healthy individuals. TCRdb used MiXCR to reprocess the 5' RACE reads, holding one entry per CDR3 protein. Among tens of thousands of distinct CDR3 sequences, 14% to 15% were seen once, and the ten largest hold about 16%. CDR1 and CDR2 from the germline V gene are SGHTA and FQGNSA. The CDR3 has 15 residues. Trimming cost V 3 bases and J 1 base, with 12 bases left between them. This clonotype was seen more than once but under ten times. This receptor was taken from a human donor in good health. The V call is TRBV7-2, the J call TRBJ2-5, with D hard to call. Here the CDR3 DNA reads TGTGCCAGCAGCTTGCAGGTCCGTACCCAAGAGACCCAGTACTTC. This translates into CASSLQVRTQETQYF.